This entry is about one T cell receptor beta chain. These data come from a study of blood T cell repertoires in COVID-19. Across the whole study: PBMCs, B-cell-depleted T cells, or T cells provided the cDNA or gDNA that made up the material.

Repertoires were generated with immunoSEQ multiplex PCR, while TCRdb's copy carries only in-frame clones and drops some. Among 300,000 to 400,000 clones, more than 70% were seen once, and the ten largest hold 7.3%. Germline lookup yields CDR1 MNHEY and CDR2 SVGAGI. The CDR3 sequence is 14 residues long. Trimming removed 4 bases at V and 6 bases at J, with 10 bases between. The TCR comes from a woman in her 70s with COVID-19, enrolled during active disease. V gene TRBV6-5 combines with J gene TRBJ1-6; D is perhaps TRBD1 (6 bases). The sequencing sample was made of peripheral blood. CDR3 amino acids: CASSLDSFNSPLHF. The CDR3 DNA sequence: TGTGCCAGCAGTTTGGACAGCTTTAATTCACCCCTCCACTTT.